This T cell receptor (beta chain) came from a study of blood T cell repertoires in COVID-19. In the study overall: PBMCs, B-cell-depleted T cells, or T cells provided the cDNA or gDNA that made up the material.

This clone was seen only a few times. The method was immunoSEQ multiplex PCR; TCRdb's version includes in-frame clones alone and lacks a portion of them. The sample shows 90,000 to 130,000 clones, roughly four fifths of them seen only once. The germline V and J ends were trimmed by 2 bases and 3 bases, with 13 bases remaining between them. Germline assignment: CDR1 MDHEN and CDR2 SYDVKM. This CDR3 contains 16 residues. The receptor comes from a woman in her 70s with acute or convalescent COVID-19. Sequenced material: peripheral blood. The chain has TRBV28 and TRBJ1-4, with D perhaps TRBD1 (6 bases). The CDR3 sequence: CASSLGGAGANEKLFF. Here the CDR3 DNA reads TGTGCCAGCAGTTTAGGGGGCGCAGGGGCTAATGAAAAACTGTTTTTT.